This T cell receptor beta chain was recorded in a study of T-cell reconstitution after alpha-beta-depleted transplantation in children. Points from the study as a whole: A year post-transplant, T-cell counts and diversity derived mostly from newly produced T cells.

There are a few counts of this clonotype. The antigen is not known. The CDR3 covers 14 residues. With 1 base removed from V and 2 bases from J, the gap between germline ends came to 7 bases. Looked up from germline, CDR1 is MNHEY and CDR2 is SMNVEV (reference sequence). Construction of the TCRbeta library involved unique molecular identifiers. TCRdb re-analysed the PCR reads in MiXCR, keeping a single row per CDR3 protein. The sample consists of 700,000 to 950,000 distinct CDR3 sequences, roughly 15% of them appearing once. This specimen was PBMCs, mostly from graft donor cells, taken 360 days after TCRalphabeta/CD19-depleted stem cell transplant. V and J are TRBV27 and TRBJ2-3; D remains unclear. The source of this sequence is a male patient between 5 and 17 years old who had a stem cell transplant for acute lymphoblastic leukemia, so the T cells may come from the graft donor. In DNA form, the CDR3 reads TGTGCCAGCAGTTTATTCCGGATCACAGATACGCAGTATTTT. Amino acids: CASSLFRITDTQYF.